This T cell receptor (beta chain) originates from a study of blood T cell repertoires in COVID-19. This CDR3 is 19 amino acids long. This clone has at least ten counts. Libraries were prepared by immunoSEQ multiplex PCR; TCRdb keeps only in-frame clonotypes and omits some of them. The table lists 200,000 to 250,000 clones, 85% of them singletons. The sequence was collected from a man aged 35-49 years who had recovered from COVID-19. Sequenced input: PBMCs or T cells enriched from blood (not recorded which). The V and J genes are TRBV21-1 and TRBJ2-1; the tabulated D call, TRBD2, remains unverified against the DNA. TRBV21-1 is termed a pseudogene. The CDR3 sequence is CASSTPGLAGRTSYNEQFF. The CDR3 coding sequence is TGTGCCAGCAGCACCCCGGGACTAGCGGGAAGGACCTCCTACAATGAGCAGTTCTTC.